This TCR beta chain was profiled in a study of T cells after yellow fever vaccination. Study-level findings and limits: FACS-sorted repertoires could harbor abundant contaminating bulk-population clonotypes. Reappearance after the booster was seen for most primary-vaccination clones, at approximately 97% CD4 and about 90% CD8.

The V gene lost 7 bases and the J gene lost 6 bases, with 12 bases spanning the gap. CDR1 and CDR2 from the germline V gene are SNHLY and FYNNEI. The CDR3 is made up of 13 amino acids. For TCR, cDNA came from 5'RACE template switching, which added a universal primer site and UMIs. A single record per CDR3 protein comes from TCRdb applying MiXCR to the 5' RACE reads. The table includes about 200,000 distinct CDR3 sequences, 2.5% to 3.5% detected once. This clonotype was seen repeatedly, ten times or more. Its antigen is not identified. Sequencing was performed on CD4+ T cells sorted from PBMCs, taken 10 days after the yellow fever booster vaccination. V and J are TRBV2 and TRBJ2-2, with no clear D. This clonotype originated in a man younger than 30 who received the YFV17D yellow fever vaccine. The CDR3 sequence is CASIQTPPGELFF. In nucleotides, the CDR3 is TGTGCCAGCATACAGACCCCGCCCGGGGAGCTGTTTTTT. Variable domain in full (rest from reference TRBV2 and TRBJ2-2): EPEVTQTPSHQVTQMGQEVILRCVPISNHLYFYWYRQILGQKVEFLVSFYNNEISEKSEIFDDQFSVERPDGSNFTLKIRSTKLEDSAMYFCASIQTPPGELFFGEGSRLTVL.